Each of the 20 T cell receptor beta chains below was sequenced from the same sample in a study of T cell repertoires in cytomegalovirus infection. TCRdb itself ran the reads through MiXCR, one entry per CDR3 protein. The sample has more than 650,000 distinct CDR3 sequences, less than 40% seen once; the top ten hold 2.5% to 3.5%. Sequencing was carried out using PBMCs. The source of these receptors is a human donor in good health (CMV status not recorded). Some clones in this sample may be carry-over from other donors' samples.

The chain combines TRBV5-5 with TRBJ1-4, with TRBD1 identical over 11 bases. Germline CDR1 reads SGHKS; CDR2 reads YYEKEE (reference sequence). The J segment lost 9 bases and the V segment lost 0 bases, leaving 7 bases of the junction unmatched. The CDR3 runs 16 residues. CDR3 sequence reads: CASSLGTGGASKKLFF. CDR3 sequence (DNA): TGTGCCAGCAGCTTGGGGACAGGGGGCGCCTCTAAAAAACTGTTTTTT.

V and J are TRBV11-2 and TRBJ2-6; D remains unclear. With 4 bases removed from V and 2 bases from J, the gap between germline ends came to 15 bases. The length of the CDR3 is 17 residues. Germline V CDR1 and CDR2: SGHAT, FQNNGV. The CDR3 DNA reads TGTGCCAGCAGCTCACAGATAGCCCTTACTGGGGCCAACGTCCTGACTTTC. This translates into CASSSQIALTGANVLTF.

This clonotype was found a few times. The rearrangement links TRBV20-1 to TRBJ1-5, with TRBD1 identical over 8 bases. The CDR3 sequence is 16 residues long. Trimming removed 6 bases from V and 6 bases from J; junction bases left unmatched: 16. Germline V lookup: CDR1 DFQATT, CDR2 SNEGSKA (reference sequence). The CDR3 DNA reads as TGCAGTGCAGACGACCTCAGGACAGGGAGGGGTCAGCCCCAGCATTTT. Its translation is CSADDLRTGRGQPQHF.

The chain joins TRBV20-1 to TRBJ2-1; TRBD2 matches 7 bases. Trimming cost V 1 base and J 4 bases; bases outside gene matches: 16. Germline V gene data show CDR1 as DFQATT and CDR2 as SNEGSKA (reference sequence). The CDR3 is 18 amino acids. The DNA of the CDR3 is TGCAGTGCTAGAGGGGGCGCAATAGGTGGGAGGGTTTACAATGAGCAGTTCTTC. It codes for CSARGGAIGGRVYNEQFF.

The rearrangement joins TRBV4-2 to TRBJ2-4; TRBD2 matches 12 bases. With V trimmed by 0 bases and J by 0 bases, 12 bases remained unmatched. The CDR3 consists of 21 residues. CDR1 is LGHNA, CDR2 YNFKEQ, per germline. The CDR3 protein is CASSQESLPSGGALAKNIQYF. The CDR3 DNA sequence: TGTGCCAGCAGCCAAGAATCTCTTCCTAGCGGGGGGGCCCTAGCCAAAAACATTCAGTACTTC.

V and J are TRBV7-9 and TRBJ2-1, with 12 bases identical to TRBD2. The CDR3 is 16 amino acids. V was clipped by 1 base and J by 9 bases; unmatched bases: 7. From germline, CDR1 is SEHNR and CDR2 FQNEAQ (reference sequence). The CDR3 spells CASSLGSSGRAREQFF. In nucleotides, the CDR3 is TGTGCCAGCAGCTTAGGTTCTAGCGGGAGGGCCCGTGAGCAGTTCTTC. The variable domain in full, completed from reference TRBV7-9 and TRBJ2-1, reads DTGVSQNPRHKITKRGQNVTFRCDPISEHNRLYWYRQTLGQGPEFLTYFQNEAQLEKSRLLSDRFSAERPKGSFSTLEIQRTEQGDSAMYLCASSLGSSGRAREQFFGPGTRLTVL.

The genes are TRBV7-9 and TRBJ1-3; 7 bases map to TRBD1. V was clipped by 8 bases and J by 0 bases; unmatched bases: 16. CDR3 size: 18 residues. Germline V CDR1 and CDR2: SEHNR, FQNEAQ (reference sequence). CDR3 sequence: CASGATGSSSLSGNTIYF. The DNA of the CDR3 is TGTGCCAGCGGAGCGACAGGGAGTTCTTCTCTCTCTGGAAACACCATATATTTT.

The chain is built from TRBV19 and TRBJ2-3; 8 bases match TRBD2. This CDR3 has 17 amino acids. The junction had 14 bases not matched to a gene; V was cut back by 3 bases and J by 6 bases. From germline, CDR1 is LNHDA and CDR2 SQIVND (reference sequence). DNA for the CDR3: TGTGCCAGTAGTATGTATCACGCGGGGGGCCTGGGCGATACGCAGTATTTT. Protein: CASSMYHAGGLGDTQYF. The full variable domain, rest sourced from reference TRBV19 and TRBJ2-3, is DGGITQSPKYLFRKEGQNVTLSCEQNLNHDAMYWYRQDPGQGLRLIYYSQIVNDFQKGDIAEGYSVSREKKESFPLTVTSAQKNPTAFYLCASSMYHAGGLGDTQYFGPGTRLTVL.

The V and J genes are TRBV18 and TRBJ2-1; D unclear. Trimming took off 6 bases at V and 7 bases at J, with 19 bases between the two ends. CDR3 size: 15 residues. Germline V gene lookup returns CDR1 KGHSH and CDR2 LQKENI. The CDR3 DNA follows: TGTGCCAGCTCGGCAAGGGTTGCAGACCAAAATGAGCAGTTCTTC. Its translation: CASSARVADQNEQFF.

This clonotype appeared once. The chain uses TRBV6-1 and TRBJ1-1; 8 nucleotides agree with TRBD1. CDR3 size: 15 residues. The germline CDR1 and CDR2 sequences are MNHNS and SASEGT. The trim removed 9 bases at V and 0 bases at J, leaving 9 bases unmatched. CDR3 DNA: TGTGCCAGTAAACAGGGGGGAGGGATGAACACTGAAGCTTTCTTT. This encodes CASKQGGGMNTEAFF.

This clonotype occurred many times. V usage is TRBV7-8 and J usage is TRBJ1-2, with 9 nucleotides matching TRBD1. CDR3 length: 15 residues. V shed 4 bases, J shed 7 bases, and the junction held 10 bases outside the gene matches. CDR1 SGHVS and CDR2 FQNEAQ come from the germline V gene. CDR3 bases: TGTGCCAGCAGCTCCGGGACAGGGAGGAAAGGTGGCTACACCTTC. It is translated as CASSSGTGRKGGYTF.

The count of this clonotype is one. The chain carries TRBV2 and TRBJ2-7; no clear D gene. The germline CDR1 and CDR2 sequences are SNHLY and FYNNEI. The CDR3 spans 12 residues. Trimming took 4 bases from V and 3 from J, leaving 7 bases between them. For the CDR3, the DNA is TGTGCCAGCAGTGGACGGCTCTACGAGCAGTACTTC. It codes for CASSGRLYEQYF. Supplemented by reference TRBV2 and TRBJ2-7, the full variable domain reads EPEVTQTPSHQVTQMGQEVILRCVPISNHLYFYWYRQILGQKVEFLVSFYNNEISEKSEIFDDQFSVERPDGSNFTLKIRSTKLEDSAMYFCASSGRLYEQYFGPGTRLTVT.

V gene TRBV28 combines with J gene TRBJ2-7; 8 bases match TRBD1. Germline V lookup: CDR1 MDHEN, CDR2 SYDVKM. Trimming took 3 bases from V and 6 from J; bases not matched to a gene: 10. This CDR3 is built from 15 residues. The CDR3 spells CASSFSGTGGGEQYF. The CDR3 DNA reads TGTGCCAGCAGTTTCTCCGGTACAGGGGGAGGCGAGCAGTACTTC.

The chain carries TRBV6-6 and TRBJ1-5; D remains ambiguous. The CDR3 has 17 residues. V lost 7 bases, J lost 0 bases, and 19 bases lay in between. CDR1 and CDR2 (germline): MNHNY, SVGAGI (reference sequence). The CDR3 sequence is CASTEGLTLYSNQPQHF. CDR3 sequence (DNA): TGTGCCAGCACCGAGGGCTTGACACTCTATAGCAATCAGCCCCAGCATTTT.

There are many counts of this clonotype. The rearrangement uses TRBV7-2 and TRBJ2-1; D gene ambiguous. V was clipped by 1 base and J by 0 bases, with 10 bases between them. Germline CDR1 SGHTA, CDR2 FQGNSA. The CDR3 is 16 residues long. This CDR3 reads CASSLGVTSSYNEQFF. The CDR3 bases are TGTGCCAGCAGCTTAGGCGTGACTTCCTCCTACAATGAGCAGTTCTTC.

The rearrangement joins TRBV28 to TRBJ1-5, with 7 nucleotides matching TRBD1. The length of the CDR3 is 15 residues. V lost 10 bases to trimming and J lost 0 bases; unmatched junction nucleotides: 9. Germline assignment: CDR1 MDHEN and CDR2 SYDVKM. CDR3 sequence reads: CATLEQGYSNQPQHF. The DNA for the CDR3 is TGTGCCACCCTTGAACAGGGGTATAGCAATCAGCCCCAGCATTTT.

This clonotype has a handful of counts. CDR3 residues: CSVGPSGTEGYTF. CDR3 sequence (DNA): TGCAGCGTTGGACCCTCAGGGACGGAAGGCTACACCTTC. The V gene is TRBV29-1, the J gene TRBJ1-2; D perhaps matches TRBD1 (5 bases). The CDR3 contains 13 residues. Trimming removed 4 bases from V and 8 bases from J, with 17 bases in between. Germline V lookup: CDR1 SQVTM, CDR2 ANQGSEA.

As regards this clonotype: The junction departs from the called germline gene at one end, perhaps through a read error. The chain joins TRBV5-4 to TRBJ2-1; D is uncertain. The germline V gene has CDR1 SGHNT and CDR2 YYREEE (reference sequence). The CDR3 has 12 amino acids. The DNA for the CDR3 is TGTGCCAGCAGCTTGGGAACAAATGAGCATGTCTTC. Protein sequence: CASSLGTNEHVF.

This rearrangement joins TRBV12-3 or TRBV12-4 to TRBJ2-1; no definite D call. This CDR3 is 10 amino acids long. V lost 5 bases to trimming and J lost 15 bases, with 11 bases between them. The CDR3 protein is CASSETAPFF. DNA of the CDR3: TGTGCCAGCAGTGAGACGGCCCCGTTCTTC.

This clonotype has only a few counts. This sequence joins TRBV11-2 and TRBJ2-1, with D tentatively TRBD2 (5 bases). Germline V lookup: CDR1 SGHAT, CDR2 FQNNGV. The CDR3 runs to 17 residues. The V gene lost 1 base and the J gene lost 0 bases, with 13 bases spanning the gap. CDR3 sequence: CASSLGSSLSSYNEQFF. In nucleotides, the CDR3 is TGTGCCAGCAGCTTAGGTTCTAGCCTGAGCTCCTACAATGAGCAGTTCTTC.